These 3 T cell receptor beta chains were all obtained from the same sample, sequenced in a study of T-cell memory formation after mild COVID-19. TCRdb re-called the 5' RACE reads with MiXCR, one entry per CDR3 protein. The data contain some 300,000 distinct CDR3 sequences, 20% of them singletons. The sample taken for sequencing was PBMCs or a T cell subset sorted from them (not recorded which). These receptors were taken from a man younger than 30 who had mild COVID-19 (a few samples of this study predate the infection). Cell type and time point are not known.

V gene TRBV7-2 combines with J gene TRBJ1-4; no definite D call. The germline V and J ends were trimmed by 0 bases and 3 bases, with 8 bases remaining between them. The CDR3 is 15 amino acids. Germline CDR1 and CDR2: SGHTA and FQGNSA. The CDR3 nucleotides are TGTGCCAGCAGCTTAGCAGGGATTGCTAATGAAAAACTGTTTTTT. It codes for CASSLAGIANEKLFF. The full variable domain, in which reference TRBV7-2 and TRBJ1-4 provide the parts outside the CDR3, is GAGVSQSPSNKVTEKGKDVELRCDPISGHTALYWYRQSLGQGLEFLIYFQGNSAPDKSGLPSDRFSAERTGGSVSTLTIQRTQQEDSAVYLCASSLAGIANEKLFFGSGTQLSVL.

This chain links TRBV4-3 with TRBJ2-6; maybe TRBD2 (5 bases). Germline V gene lookup returns CDR1 LGHNA and CDR2 YSLEER. V gave up 7 bases and J gave up 0 bases, with 13 bases separating them. The CDR3 spans 16 residues. CDR3 in DNA: TGCGCCAGCACCTCCCGCGGGCACTCTGGGGCCAACGTCCTGACTTTC. This translates into CASTSRGHSGANVLTF.

This clonotype showed up many times. V gene TRBV15 combines with J gene TRBJ2-7, with 7 bases fitting TRBD1. V lost 1 base and J lost 1; bases outside the gene matches: 1. Germline V gene sequence: CDR1 LNHNV, CDR2 YYDKDF (reference sequence). The CDR3 sequence is 14 residues long. CDR3 DNA sequence: TGTGCCACCAGCAGAGGGGACAGTTCCTACGAGCAGTACTTC. Its protein is CATSRGDSSYEQYF.